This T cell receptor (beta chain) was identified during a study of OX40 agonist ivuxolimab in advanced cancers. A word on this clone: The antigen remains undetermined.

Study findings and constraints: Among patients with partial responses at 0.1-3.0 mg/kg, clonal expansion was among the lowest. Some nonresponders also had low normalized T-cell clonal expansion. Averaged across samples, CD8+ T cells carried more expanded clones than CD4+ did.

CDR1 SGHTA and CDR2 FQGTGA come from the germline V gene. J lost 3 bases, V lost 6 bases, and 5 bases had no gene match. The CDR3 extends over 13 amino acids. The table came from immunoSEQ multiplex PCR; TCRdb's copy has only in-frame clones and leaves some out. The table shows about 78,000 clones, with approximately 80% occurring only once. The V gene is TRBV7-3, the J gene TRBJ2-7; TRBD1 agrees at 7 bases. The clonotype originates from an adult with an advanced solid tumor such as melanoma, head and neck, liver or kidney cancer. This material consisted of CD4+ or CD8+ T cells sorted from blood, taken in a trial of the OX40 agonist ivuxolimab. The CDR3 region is CASSRGQDYEQYF. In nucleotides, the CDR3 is TGTGCCAGCAGTCGTGGACAGGACTACGAGCAGTACTTC.